The rows below give T cell receptor beta chains drawn from one sample of a study of T cell changes during pregnancy in multiple sclerosis. Assay: immunoSEQ multiplex PCR; the TCRdb copy retains only in-frame clones and omits some. The table has about 100,000 clones, around 93% seen once. The sequencing used peripheral blood, collected after pregnancy. The source is a female donor with multiple sclerosis, enrolled in a pregnancy study. Both conserved end residues are part of each CDR3. D genes are given only for firm matches. Not all rows give a size; the values are once, few, many and, for expanded clones, a class.

d_call,j_call,clone_size,v_call,cdr3_nt,cdr3_aa
TRBD1,TRBJ1-5,.,TRBV27,TGTGCCAGCAGCCTAGGACAGGGCAAAAATCAGCCCCAGCATTTT,CASSLGQGKNQPQHF
.,TRBJ1-1,.,TRBV19,TGTGCCAGTAGTTCGACAGGTTTGAACACTGAAGCTTTCTTT,CASSSTGLNTEAFF
TRBD2,TRBJ2-5,.,TRBV30,TGTGCCTCCGGAACTAGCGGGGGAGATAGGTTCGAGACCCAGTACTTC,CASGTSGGDRFETQYF
TRBD2,TRBJ2-1,.,TRBV7-6,TGTGCCAGCAGCTTCGCTGATCTAGCGGGAGCCTCCTACAATGAGCAGTTCTTC,CASSFADLAGASYNEQFF
TRBD2,TRBJ2-4,.,TRBV30,TGTGCCTGGAGTGTGGGACTAGCAGGGACGGCCAAAAACATTCAGTACTTC,CAWSVGLAGTAKNIQYF
TRBD1,TRBJ1-2,.,TRBV7-2,TGTGCCAGCAGCTTGGACAGGAAAGCTAACTATGGCTACACCTTC,CASSLDRKANYGYTF
.,TRBJ1-6,.,TRBV30,TGTGCCTGGACTGGTGAAGGGGGTAGTTCACCCCTCCACTTT,CAWTGEGGSSPLHF
.,TRBJ2-7,.,TRBV19,TGTGCCAGTAGTATCACCGCGAACTACGAGCAGTACTTC,CASSITANYEQYF
TRBD1,TRBJ2-2,.,TRBV4-3,TGCGCCAGCAGCCAACGGGACAGGGGGGCCGGGGAGCTGTTTTTT,CASSQRDRGAGELFF
TRBD1,TRBJ1-2,.,TRBV6-6,TGTGCCAGCTGGAGGGGGACAGGGCAATTTCGGGGCACCTTC,CASWRGTGQFRGTF
TRBD2,TRBJ2-1,.,TRBV7-9,TGTGCCAGCAGTTTTACTAGCGGGGGGGTTTGGGAGCAGTTCTTC,CASSFTSGGVWEQFF
.,TRBJ1-4,.,TRBV5-6,TGTGCCAGCAGCGGAATGACAGGAACTAATGAAAAACTGTTTTTT,CASSGMTGTNEKLFF
.,TRBJ2-1,.,TRBV15,TGTGCCACCAGGGAGACAAGCGGAGAGCAGTTCTTC,CATRETSGEQFF
.,TRBJ2-3,.,TRBV29-1,TGCAGCGTTGTGTGGCGGAGCACAGATACGCAGTATTTT,CSVVWRSTDTQYF
.,TRBJ2-5,.,TRBV11-3,TGTGCCAGCCGCACGTCGCAGGGGATAGAGACCCAGTACTTC,CASRTSQGIETQYF
TRBD2,TRBJ2-5,.,TRBV29-1,TGCAGCGTTCGACTAGCAGGGGAGACCCAGTACTTC,CSVRLAGETQYF
.,TRBJ1-1,.,TRBV27,TGTGCCAGCAGTCTCCTAAGGGACACTAACACTGAAGCTTTCTTT,CASSLLRDTNTEAFF
TRBD2,TRBJ2-7,.,TRBV6-4,TGTGCCAGCAGTTTGCTAGCGGGGGGAACCTACGAGCAGTACTTC,CASSLLAGGTYEQYF
TRBD1,TRBJ1-4,.,TRBV28,TGTGCCAGCAGACCGGACAGGCGTAATGAAAAACTGTTTTTT,CASRPDRRNEKLFF
.,TRBJ1-1,.,TRBV9,TGTGCCAGCAGCGTAGGGGGAGGGGCTGAAGCTTTCTTT,CASSVGGGAEAFF
TRBD1,TRBJ2-7,.,TRBV18,TGTGCCAGCTCACCCGGGACAGGTTCCTACGAGCAGTACTTC,CASSPGTGSYEQYF
.,TRBJ1-2,.,TRBV4-1,TGCGCCAGCAGCCAACCGACAGCCAATTCTGACTATGGCTACACCTTC,CASSQPTANSDYGYTF
TRBD1,TRBJ2-1,.,TRBV7-9,TGTGCCAGCAGCTTATTTTCGTCACAGGGGGACAATGAGCAGTTCTTC,CASSLFSSQGDNEQFF
.,TRBJ1-2,few,TRBV2,TGTGCCCAACGCGATGGCTACACCTTC,CAQRDGYTF
.,TRBJ1-1,.,TRBV7-3,TGTGCCAGCAGCTTAATTCCGGGAACCACTGAAGCTTTCTTT,CASSLIPGTTEAFF
TRBD2,TRBJ2-5,.,TRBV7-8,TGTGCCAGCAGTGAAATCCGGCTAGCGGATAGTGGAGAGACCCAGTACTTC,CASSEIRLADSGETQYF
TRBD1,TRBJ1-5,.,TRBV7-2,TGTGCCAGCAGCTCCCCGGACAGGGGGCGACAGCCCCAGCATTTT,CASSSPDRGRQPQHF
TRBD2,TRBJ2-3,.,TRBV5-6,TGTGCCAGCAGCCCACTCTTTGGCGAGCGGGGGGTCGCAGATACGCAGTATTTT,CASSPLFGERGVADTQYF
.,TRBJ2-7,.,TRBV28,TGTGCCAGCAGTTTATTAGTGGGCTCCTCCTACGAGCAGTACTTC,CASSLLVGSSYEQYF
.,TRBJ2-7,.,TRBV13,TGTGCCAGCAGCTCCTGGACACCCGGAACCGAGCAGTACTTC,CASSSWTPGTEQYF
TRBD1,TRBJ2-6,once,TRBV4-2,TGTGCCAGCAGCCAAGCGGATACAGGGGCTGGGGCCAACGTCCTGACTTTC,CASSQADTGAGANVLTF
.,TRBJ2-5,few,TRBV29-1,TGCAGCGTTACGGACGGGGAAGAGACCCAGTACTTC,CSVTDGEETQYF
.,TRBJ2-3,.,TRBV7-3,TGTGCCAGCAGCCGCGACAGGACAGATACGCAGTATTTT,CASSRDRTDTQYF
TRBD1,TRBJ1-1,.,TRBV27,TGTGCCAGCAGTTCCCGACTCGACAGGGTTACTGAAGCTTTCTTT,CASSSRLDRVTEAFF
TRBD1,TRBJ2-7,.,TRBV6-1,TGTGCCAGCAGAGGGACAGGGGGTCGAACCTACGAGCAGTACTTC,CASRGTGGRTYEQYF
TRBD1,TRBJ2-7,.,TRBV5-4,TGTGCCAGCAGCTCCCGACAGGGGTATCTCTACGAGCAGTACTTC,CASSSRQGYLYEQYF
TRBD2,TRBJ2-7,.,TRBV25-1,TGTGCCAGCAGTGAAATGTTCCTTGTACTAGCGGGCTACGAGCAGTACTTC,CASSEMFLVLAGYEQYF
.,TRBJ2-7,.,TRBV9,TGTGCCAGCAGCGTAGGGCGGGATAGGAGCGAGCAGTACTTC,CASSVGRDRSEQYF
TRBD1,TRBJ2-1,.,TRBV7-8,TGTGCCAGCAGCTTAGGGACAGGGTCCTACAATGAGCAGTTCTTC,CASSLGTGSYNEQFF
TRBD2,TRBJ2-1,.,TRBV27,TGTGCCAGCAAGTGGAGCGGGGGGAACAATGAGCAGTTCTTC,CASKWSGGNNEQFF
TRBD1,TRBJ2-7,.,TRBV4-1,TGCGCCAGCAGCCAAGGACCGAGGGGGCGCGGTGAGCAGTACTTC,CASSQGPRGRGEQYF
TRBD2,TRBJ2-3,.,TRBV5-1,TGCGCCAGCAGCTTGGCCGGACTAGCGGAGTCCACAGATACGCAGTATTTT,CASSLAGLAESTDTQYF
.,TRBJ2-1,few,TRBV7-3,TGTGCCAGCAGCTTAACAGGTCCGGACACGAAGTGGTTCTTC,CASSLTGPDTKWFF
.,TRBJ2-1,.,TRBV28,TGTGCCAGCAGGGGGGGAGATGAGGTCTTC,CASRGGDEVF
.,TRBJ1-1,.,TRBV30,TGTGCCTGGGGGGCCGGGAACACTGAAGCTTTCTTT,CAWGAGNTEAFF
.,TRBJ2-5,.,TRBV19,TGTGCCGCCGGGGAGGCAGCCCGAGGGCCCCAGTACTTC,CAAGEAARGPQYF
.,TRBJ1-1,.,TRBV28,TGTGCCAGCAGTCTTGGGACAGAAGCTTTCTTT,CASSLGTEAFF
TRBD2,TRBJ2-4,.,TRBV4-1,TGCGCCAGCAGCCAAGAGGCGTCAGCGGGGGCCAAAAACATTCAGTACTTC,CASSQEASAGAKNIQYF
.,TRBJ1-1,.,TRBV28,TGTGCCAGCAGTTTAGCCGGGACACAGAACACTGAAGCTTTCTTT,CASSLAGTQNTEAFF
.,TRBJ1-1,few,TRBV14,TGTGCCAGCAGTCTCAGCCAGGGGACTGAAGCTTTCTTT,CASSLSQGTEAFF
TRBD1,TRBJ2-4,.,TRBV7-9,TGTGCCAGCAGCTTCTTCCGGGACAGGGAAAACATTCAGTACTTC,CASSFFRDRENIQYF
TRBD2,TRBJ2-3,.,TRBV11-2,TGTGCCAGCAGCCCACAACCTAGCGGGGGGCCTGGAGATACGCAGTATTTT,CASSPQPSGGPGDTQYF
TRBD1,TRBJ1-5,.,TRBV6-8,TGTGCCAGCAGTTTCGCCAGGGGGCGGGTGAGCAATCAGCCCCAGCATTTT,CASSFARGRVSNQPQHF